The sequence of this T cell receptor beta chain was determined in a study of blood T cell repertoires in COVID-19. Methods used by the authors: Amplification from reference gene primers served as the basis for estimated nucleated cell counts. Data came from immunoSEQ multiplex PCR; TCRdb stores just in-frame clones and leaves some out. V and J calls plus clone size are reproduced from that table; the DNA served to infer D and trimming. The repertoire consists of some 390,000 clones, with around 87% occurring once and the leading ten covering approximately 2.9%. Trimming took off 1 base at V and 6 bases at J, with 11 bases between the two ends. Germline CDR1 and CDR2: LGHDT and YNNKEL (reference sequence). The length of the CDR3 is 14 residues.

The sequencing input was peripheral blood. The sequence derives from a human donor in a cohort sampled during active COVID-19. The chain links TRBV3-1 (or the pseudogene TRBV3-2) to TRBJ2-3, with D perhaps TRBD1 (6 bases). The CDR3 protein is CASSQGLGADTQYF. DNA for the CDR3: TGTGCCAGCAGCCAAGGTTTGGGGGCGGATACGCAGTATTTT.